Shown below are 4 T cell receptor beta chains from a single sample sequenced in a study of blood T cells in healthy people across ages. Using a J-beta primer mix together with a sample-barcoded 5' primer, a second PCR was run for roughly 7 to 11 cycles. TCRdb analysed the 5' RACE reads with MiXCR anew, one entry per CDR3 protein. The data hold about 540,000 distinct CDR3 sequences, with nearly 25% observed a single time. These data were likewise used in another study, on T cells of mothers and their children.

Material for sequencing was blood. These receptors all come from a boy younger than 18 in good health.

V and J are TRBV7-3 and TRBJ2-5; possibly TRBD2 for D (8 bases). Judging by the DNA end, TRBJ2-1 fits better; the J call may be wrong. The CDR3 consists of 16 residues. Germline V gives CDR1 SGHTA, CDR2 FQGTGA. CDR3 residues: CASRSDGTSGTDEQFF. CDR3 nucleotide sequence: TGTGCCAGCAGATCAGACGGGACTAGTGGGACAGATGAGCAGTTCTTC.

This chain uses TRBV6-6 with TRBJ2-3; a weak D match, TRBD2 (6 bases). The CDR3 is made up of 14 amino acids. CDR1 MNHNY and CDR2 SVGAGI come from the germline V gene (reference sequence). V was pared by 10 bases and J by 0 bases, with 14 bases between. This CDR3 reads CATLPGTSTDTQYF. DNA of the CDR3: TGTGCCACCCTTCCGGGGACTAGCACAGATACGCAGTATTTT.

This clonotype was recorded a few times. The V and J genes are TRBV5-1 and TRBJ1-1, with D unresolved. The length of the CDR3 is 12 residues. Trimming took 4 bases from V and 3 from J, leaving 7 bases between them. CDR1 SGHRS and CDR2 YFSETQ come from the germline V gene. The CDR3 here is CASSPPDTEAFF. In DNA form, the CDR3 reads TGCGCCAGCAGCCCTCCGGACACTGAAGCTTTCTTT.

V and J are TRBV19 and TRBJ2-4; D unclear. V was pared by 3 bases and J by 10 bases, with 19 bases between. Germline CDR1 LNHDA, CDR2 SQIVND (reference sequence). There are 15 residues in the CDR3. CDR3 amino acids: CASSITHEFSMIQYF. The DNA for the CDR3 is TGTGCCAGTAGTATCACTCATGAGTTCTCGATGATTCAGTACTTC.